Listed below are T cell receptor beta chains from one sample, sequenced in a study of T cell repertoires in cytomegalovirus infection. Their antigen targets remain unknown. Using its own MiXCR run on the reads, TCRdb lists one record per CDR3 protein. In the table there are hundreds of thousands of distinct CDR3 sequences, approximately 32% of which are singletons. Source: cultured CD8+ T cells from PBMCs, taken from culture after CMV antigen stimulation. The origin of the receptors is a human donor in good health (CMV status not recorded). Some clones in this sample may be carry-over from other donors' samples. Both conserved end residues are trimmed from each CDR3.

J	length	V	CDR3
TRBJ1-2	13	TRBV27	ASSLSASAPYGYT
TRBJ2-3	10	TRBV7-2	ASSLVSDTQY
TRBJ2-7	13	TRBV7-9	ASSSTSTVPYEQY
TRBJ1-2	14	TRBV19	ASSILPGQSFYGYT
TRBJ1-4	10	TRBV25-1	ASRDGGEKLF
TRBJ2-3	11	TRBV27	ASSSPKRGGQY
TRBJ2-2	10	TRBV12-3/TRBV12-4	ASALDAGELF
TRBJ2-1	14	TRBV24-1	ATSDTLGGTLNEQF
TRBJ2-7	14	TRBV27	ASSFSGTGISYEQY
TRBJ2-3	14	TRBV6-2/TRBV6-3	ASQPTGLAYPDTQY
TRBJ2-5	12	TRBV12-3/TRBV12-4	ASSLRDRQETQY
TRBJ1-1	14	TRBV20-1	SARDYQEGMNTEAF
TRBJ2-1	13	TRBV27	ASSLSGGAGNEQF
TRBJ1-6	13	TRBV28	ASSLWSGDRSPLH
TRBJ2-4	12	TRBV12-3/TRBV12-4	ASRTGVAKNIQY
TRBJ2-1	14	TRBV20-1	SASPPRGFGYNEQF
TRBJ2-5	13	TRBV27	ASTLTSGGLETQY